Listed below are T cell receptor beta chains from one sample, sequenced in a study of control samples from healthy donors and cancer patients. TCRdb's copy holds only in-frame clones and misses some; the assay was immunoSEQ multiplex PCR. The sample consists of around 140,000 clones, roughly 90% of them appearing once. Sequencing input: blood. Every receptor here comes from a man between 18 and 35 years old in good health. The CDR3 runs from the conserved cysteine through the conserved F or W.

j_call v_call cdr3_aa
TRBJ2-7 TRBV30 CAWNPGSGEQYF
TRBJ1-2 TRBV6-5 CASSYSGFGGYTF
TRBJ1-2 TRBV19 CASTRGSNYGYTF
TRBJ1-2 TRBV5-1 CASSSLLRTNYGYTF
TRBJ1-2 TRBV6-5 CASRTTGEDGYTF
TRBJ2-7 TRBV2 CASRGRDTFSSYEQYF
TRBJ1-1 TRBV9 CASGSTADTEAFF
TRBJ1-6 TRBV9 CASSVGGQYNSPLHF
TRBJ2-1 TRBV7-6 CASSGLRDRVNNEQFF
TRBJ1-1 TRBV5-5 CASSLAPDRWNTEAFF
TRBJ2-5 TRBV9 CASSNDRGGPQETQYF
TRBJ1-1 TRBV6-6 CASSYSTGGITEAFF
TRBJ1-2 TRBV5-1 CASSLGLTYGYTF
TRBJ2-5 TRBV7-2 CASSLQGPGRGQETQYF
TRBJ1-5 TRBV12-3/TRBV12-4 CASSSASNQPQHF
TRBJ1-2 TRBV21-1 CASSKARQPILCNYGYTF
TRBJ1-6 TRBV4-1 CASSQGSPGISYNSPLHF
TRBJ1-1 TRBV30 CAWKAGTEAFF
TRBJ2-6 TRBV14 CASSQRLGQGDSGANVLTF
TRBJ1-6 TRBV4-1 CASSQRDRVTYNSPLHF
TRBJ2-7 TRBV11-2 CASGDRGAVYEQYF